The 30 T cell receptor beta chains listed next were all sequenced from one sample in a study of cytomegalovirus exposure and HLA in healthy donors. Researchers ran the PCR with 60 Vbeta and 13 Jbeta primers. The data were produced by immunoSEQ multiplex PCR, yet TCRdb's version contains in-frame clones alone and is incomplete. The sample records 85,000 to 90,000 clones, around 74% being singletons. The sequenced sample consisted of PBMCs. The source of these receptors is a man aged 25-45 years in good health and CMV-seropositive.

This clone has more than one count but fewer than ten. The chain has TRBV7-8 and TRBJ1-5; TRBD1 agrees at 10 bases. Trimming cost V 1 base and J 6 bases; bases outside gene matches: 6. The CDR3 extends over 16 amino acids. CDR1 and CDR2 from the germline V gene are SGHVS and FQNEAQ. The CDR3 bases are TGTGCCAGCAGCTTAGGTAGGGACAGGGGCAGTCAGCCCCAGCATTTT. As protein: CASSLGRDRGSQPQHF.

On this clone: Other DNA sequences in this specimen translate into the identical CDR3. The rearrangement uses TRBV4-2 and TRBJ1-2; D gene ambiguous. The CDR3 is made up of 16 amino acids. In germline, CDR1 is LGHNA, CDR2 YNFKEQ. V lost 0 bases, J lost 0 bases, and 11 bases lay in between. This chain's CDR3 is CASSQDNSGTNYGYTF. The CDR3 DNA reads as TGTGCCAGCAGCCAAGATAATTCCGGGACTAACTATGGCTACACCTTC.

This clone was recorded a few times. The chain has TRBV12-5 and TRBJ1-2; TRBD1 aligns across 12 bases. CDR3 length equals 19 residues. The germline CDR1 and CDR2 sequences are LGHNT and FRNRAP. V was clipped by 1 base and J by 4 bases; unmatched bases: 13. The CDR3 bases are TGTGCTAGTGGTTTGGCGCCAGCCGGGACAGGGGGCGCGAGCTATGGCTACACCTTC. Its translation: CASGLAPAGTGGASYGYTF. Full variable domain (remainder filled in from reference TRBV12-5 and TRBJ1-2): DARVTQTPRHKVTEMGQEVTMRCQPILGHNTVFWYRQTMMQGLELLAYFRNRAPLDDSGMPKDRFSAEMPDATLATLKIQPSEPRDSAVYFCASGLAPAGTGGASYGYTFGSGTRLTVV.

This clone has a handful of counts. The chain recombines TRBV5-4 with TRBJ1-6; 8 nucleotides agree with TRBD1. Germline CDR1 is SGHNT and CDR2 is YYREEE (reference sequence). The V segment lost 0 bases and the J segment 7 bases; nucleotides outside the gene matches: 12. The CDR3 sequence is 18 residues long. DNA of the CDR3: TGTGCCAGCAGCTTGGCGGGGGACAGGTGGGGAAAGAATTCACCCCTCCACTTT. Protein: CASSLAGDRWGKNSPLHF.

The V and J genes are TRBV7-9 and TRBJ1-6; maybe TRBD1 (5 bases). The V end lost 5 bases, the J end lost 5 bases, and 10 bases lay between the germline ends. Germline V gene lookup returns CDR1 SEHNR and CDR2 FQNEAQ (reference sequence). CDR3 length: 14 amino acids. The CDR3 loop is CASSQEDNNSPLHF. CDR3 bases: TGTGCCAGCAGCCAAGAGGACAATAATTCACCCCTCCACTTT.

The V call is TRBV7-3, the J call TRBJ1-1; no clear D. Germline V lookup: CDR1 SGHTA, CDR2 FQGTGA. The CDR3 has 15 amino acids. V dropped 1 base and J dropped 0 bases, with 9 bases sitting between them. As DNA, the CDR3 is TGTGCCAGCAGCTTAAATGGAGGGATGAACACTGAAGCTTTCTTT. Protein product: CASSLNGGMNTEAFF.

The chain is built from TRBV5-6 and TRBJ1-2, with 9 bases identical to TRBD1. Per germline, CDR1 SGHDT and CDR2 YYEEEE. The CDR3 consists of 15 residues. The junction had 9 bases not matched to a gene; V was cut back by 1 base and J by 8 bases. This chain's CDR3 is CASSLRIQGARGYTF. Here the CDR3 DNA reads TGTGCCAGCAGCTTGCGGATACAGGGGGCAAGGGGCTACACCTTC.

The rearrangement links TRBV29-1 to TRBJ2-5; D remains ambiguous. Germline assignment: CDR1 SQVTM and CDR2 ANQGSEA. The CDR3 runs 11 residues. The ends were cut back, 0 bases at V and 4 bases at J, with 3 bases in the middle. CDR3 DNA: TGCAGCGTTGAAGATCGAGAGACCCAGTACTTC. Its translation: CSVEDRETQYF.

This clone was observed a single time. The rearrangement links TRBV30 to TRBJ2-7; 12 nucleotides match TRBD2. CDR1 and CDR2 from the germline V gene are GTSNPN and SVGIG (reference sequence). The junction had 7 bases not matched to a gene; V was cut back by 7 bases and J by 6 bases. The CDR3 length is 13 residues. Here the CDR3 reads CAYTLAGGSEQYF. CDR3 bases: TGTGCCTATACACTAGCGGGGGGTAGCGAGCAGTACTTC. The full variable domain, rest sourced from reference TRBV30 and TRBJ2-7, is SQTIHQWPATLVQPVGSPLSLECTVEGTSNPNLYWYRQAAGRGLQLLFYSVGIGQISSEVPQNLSASRPQDRQFILSSKKLLLSDSGFYLCAYTLAGGSEQYFGPGTRLTVT.

This sequence joins TRBV6-5 and TRBJ1-2; 7 bases line up with TRBD1. Per the germline V gene, CDR1 is MNHEY and CDR2 is SVGAGI. The V segment lost 5 bases and the J segment 4 bases; nucleotides outside the gene matches: 7. The length of the CDR3 is 14 residues. This CDR3 is CASSQEGQSYGYTF. As DNA, the CDR3 is TGTGCCAGCAGTCAAGAGGGACAGTCCTATGGCTACACCTTC.

CDR3 region: CSDWWGQPPYEQYF. The CDR3 bases are TGCAGCGACTGGTGGGGACAGCCACCCTACGAGCAGTACTTC. The V call is TRBV29-1, the J call TRBJ2-7, with 7 nucleotides matching TRBD1. From germline, CDR1 is SQVTM and CDR2 ANQGSEA. The V segment lost 7 bases and the J segment 2 bases; nucleotides outside the gene matches: 11. The length of the CDR3 is 14 residues.

This sequence joins TRBV18 and TRBJ2-2; TRBD1 is a possible D gene (6 bases). Trimming stripped 3 bases from V and 6 bases from J, with 17 bases between. CDR3 length: 16 residues. Germline CDR1 is KGHSH and CDR2 is LQKENI. The CDR3 region has the DNA TGTGCCAGCTCACCTAGTCTCAGGGACAAACCCGGGGAGCTGTTTTTT. It encodes CASSPSLRDKPGELFF.

The chain employs TRBV9 and TRBJ2-1, with D unclear. The CDR3 contains 15 residues. V dropped 4 bases and J dropped 3 bases, with 14 bases sitting between them. Germline V gene lookup returns CDR1 SGDLS and CDR2 YYNGEE. In DNA, the CDR3 is TGTGCCAGCAGCCCACTGGGCGCCAACTACAATGAGCAGTTCTTC. Translating it yields CASSPLGANYNEQFF.

The V gene is TRBV7-3, the J gene TRBJ2-1, with 9 bases identical to TRBD2. V trimming: 3 bases; J trimming: 1 base; junction bases outside the gene matches: 7. This CDR3 has 17 amino acids. Germline lookup yields CDR1 SGHTA and CDR2 FQGTGA. CDR3 sequence: CASSLQPSGISYNEQFF. CDR3 nucleotides: TGTGCCAGCAGCTTGCAACCTAGCGGGATTTCCTACAATGAGCAGTTCTTC.

CDR3 sequence (DNA): TGTGCCAGCAGCGTAGGGGGAGGGGGATACGAGCAGTACTTC. The encoded protein is CASSVGGGGYEQYF. The rearrangement joins TRBV9 to TRBJ2-7; TRBD2 might be the D (7 bases). Looked up from germline, CDR1 is SGDLS and CDR2 is YYNGEE. This CDR3 comprises 14 residues. Trimming removed 0 bases at V and 4 bases at J, with 11 bases between.

This sequence joins TRBV6-6 and TRBJ2-5; a possible D gene is TRBD2 (7 bases). The CDR3 runs to 15 residues. The ends were cut back, 4 bases at V and 4 bases at J, with 16 bases in the middle. Germline V lookup: CDR1 MNHNY, CDR2 SVGAGI (reference sequence). The CDR3 DNA is TGTGCCAGCAGTTTCTTGGCGGGGGCAAGAGAGACCCAGTACTTC. Protein sequence: CASSFLAGARETQYF.

This clone has only a few counts. The chain uses TRBV2 and TRBJ2-7, with 10 nucleotides matching TRBD1. Trimming removed 5 bases from V and 5 bases from J; junction bases left unmatched: 6. The CDR3 consists of 14 residues. Germline V CDR1 and CDR2: SNHLY, FYNNEI. The CDR3 sequence is CASSPRQGADEQYF. In DNA, the CDR3 is TGTGCCAGCAGTCCTCGACAGGGGGCAGACGAGCAGTACTTC.

The V call is TRBV5-8, the J call TRBJ2-5, with TRBD1 matching over 10 bases. CDR3 length: 14 amino acids. Trimming took 3 bases from V and 3 from J; bases not matched to a gene: 2. Germline V gives CDR1 SGHTS, CDR2 YDEGEE. This CDR3 reads CASSSGQGKETQYF. The CDR3 DNA reads TGTGCCAGCAGCTCGGGACAGGGGAAAGAGACCCAGTACTTC. The whole variable domain, filled in from reference TRBV5-8 and TRBJ2-5, reads EAGVTQSPTHLIKTRGQQATLRCSPISGHTSVYWYQQALGLGLQFLLWYDEGEERNRGNFPPRFSGRQFPNYSSELNVNALELEDSALYLCASSSGQGKETQYFGPGTRLLVL.

This clone was seen only a few times. The chain couples TRBV5-6 to TRBJ1-6; 9 bases line up with TRBD1. Germline V gene sequence: CDR1 SGHDT, CDR2 YYEEEE. The CDR3 is 15 residues long. The junction had 6 bases not matched to a gene; V was cut back by 4 bases and J by 7 bases. CDR3 DNA: TGTGCCAGCAGCCTAACCGGGACAGGGAATTCACCCCTCCACTTT. Amino acids: CASSLTGTGNSPLHF. Looking up the rest from reference TRBV5-6 and TRBJ1-6 gives the full variable domain: DAGVTQSPTHLIKTRGQQVTLRCSPKSGHDTVSWYQQALGQGPQFIFQYYEEEERQRGNFPDRFSGHQFPNYSSELNVNALLLGDSALYLCASSLTGTGNSPLHFGNGTRLTVT.

The V gene is TRBV7-9, the J gene TRBJ1-1; weak D call: TRBD1 (5 bases). The germline gives CDR1 SEHNR, CDR2 FQNEAQ (reference sequence). V lost 5 bases and J 5 bases, leaving 15 bases between the germline ends. This CDR3 is built from 14 residues. The CDR3: CASSPRAGGTEAFF. CDR3 bases: TGTGCCAGCAGCCCTAGAGCCGGGGGGACTGAAGCTTTCTTT.

V is TRBV4-3 and J is TRBJ2-5; 7 positions match TRBD1. This CDR3 region has 18 residues. With V trimmed by 0 bases and J by 2 bases, 12 bases remained unmatched. Germline V lookup: CDR1 LGHNA, CDR2 YSLEER. CDR3 in DNA: TGCGCCAGCAGCCAAGATAGGGGGCGGTACGACGGTCAAGAGACCCAGTACTTC. Encoded protein: CASSQDRGRYDGQETQYF.

In its sample, this clone was seen a few times. The chain joins TRBV6-1 to TRBJ2-1, with TRBD2 identical over 11 bases. The CDR3 is 15 amino acids. The V segment lost 1 base and the J segment 9 bases; nucleotides outside the gene matches: 5. CDR1 and CDR2 from the germline V gene are MNHNS and SASEGT. Here the CDR3 DNA reads TGTGCCAGCAGTGAAGGTAGCGGGGGGGCGGGTGAGCAGTTCTTC. Translation gives CASSEGSGGAGEQFF.

The chain is built from TRBV4-3 and TRBJ2-5, with D tentatively TRBD1 (6 bases). The CDR3 consists of 15 residues. Trimming removed 0 bases from V and 2 bases from J, with 10 bases in between. Germline CDR1 is LGHNA and CDR2 is YSLEER. CDR3 coding DNA: TGCGCCAGCAGCCAAGAGTACAGGGATCAAGAGACCCAGTACTTC. It encodes CASSQEYRDQETQYF.

The rearrangement joins TRBV9 to TRBJ2-3, with 10 bases aligning to TRBD1. The germline V gene has CDR1 SGDLS and CDR2 YYNGEE. The CDR3 is 16 amino acids. The V gene end was trimmed by 6 bases and the J gene end by 3 bases; junction bases not matched to a gene: 10. Here the CDR3 DNA reads TGTGCCAGCACCAAGCGGGACAGGGGCATGACAGATACGCAGTATTTT. It specifies CASTKRDRGMTDTQYF.

J is TRBJ1-2 and V is TRBV28, with D maybe TRBD1 (6 bases). V lost 8 bases to trimming and J lost 3 bases, with 16 bases between them. CDR3 size: 14 residues. Germline V lookup: CDR1 MDHEN, CDR2 SYDVKM. CDR3 sequence: CASLHRVLDYGYTF. CDR3 bases: TGTGCCAGCCTACACAGGGTCCTGGACTATGGCTACACCTTC.

This clone was counted between two and nine times. The chain recombines TRBV6-5 with TRBJ1-1; 7 bases line up with TRBD1. The CDR3 totals 14 residues. Per germline, CDR1 MNHEY and CDR2 SVGAGI. Germline trimming cut 6 bases from V and 0 bases from J; bases unmatched to any gene: 4. The CDR3 region has the DNA TGTGCCAGCAGCCCGGACAGGTTGAACACTGAAGCTTTCTTT. It specifies CASSPDRLNTEAFF.

The rearrangement uses TRBV15 and TRBJ1-1, with D possibly matching TRBD1 (6 bases). Between the trimmed V and J ends, which lost 5 bases and 4 bases, there was a span of 20 bases. Per the germline V gene, CDR1 is LNHNV and CDR2 is YYDKDF (reference sequence). This CDR3 contains 16 residues. The CDR3, as DNA: TGTGCCACCAGCGGACTAGGGGGGGGACTCGGCACTGAAGCTTTCTTT. The encoded protein is CATSGLGGGLGTEAFF.

J is TRBJ1-1 and V is TRBV5-1; 12 nucleotides agree with TRBD1. Germline values: CDR1 SGHRS, CDR2 YFSETQ. The CDR3 runs 15 residues. V was pared by 4 bases and J by 5 bases, with 6 bases of the junction left unmatched. As DNA, the CDR3 is TGCGCCAGCAGCCTCCGGGACAGGGGGCGTACTGAAGCTTTCTTT. It encodes CASSLRDRGRTEAFF.

The rearrangement joins TRBV7-3 to TRBJ2-1, with 8 positions matching TRBD2. Looked up from germline, CDR1 is SGHTA and CDR2 is FQGTGA. V trimming: 2 bases; J trimming: 0 bases; junction bases outside the gene matches: 0. The CDR3 runs to 15 residues. CDR3 sequence reads: CASSLGTSSYNEQFF. CDR3 sequence (DNA): TGTGCCAGCAGCTTAGGGACTAGCTCCTACAATGAGCAGTTCTTC.

This chain connects TRBV6-5 to TRBJ1-5; unclear D gene. The V and J ends lost 4 bases and 0 bases respectively, with 13 bases between them. This CDR3 has 16 amino acids. The germline V gene encodes CDR1 MNHEY and CDR2 SVGAGI. The CDR3 reads CASSSPGGYSNQPQHF. The CDR3, as DNA: TGTGCCAGCAGTTCCCCGGGAGGTTATAGCAATCAGCCCCAGCATTTT.